The sequence of this T cell receptor beta chain was determined in a study of shared clonotypes between healthy human individuals. This CDR3 has 13 residues. Deletions cut 7 bases from V and 3 bases from J, with 9 bases between. Germline CDR1 reads SGHTA; CDR2 reads FQGNSA. TCRdb's table, derived via immunoSEQ multiplex PCR, lists solely in-frame clones and lacks some. The data hold about 2.3 million clones, with roughly 93% observed a single time. The sequencing sample was made of naive CD4+ T cells from PBMCs. Subset reported: CD45RA+ positively selected. The J gene is TRBJ2-2, the V gene TRBV7-2; D unclear. The source is a young man in good health. Some clones in this sample may be carry-over from other donors' samples. The CDR3 protein is CASTPIYTGELFF. CDR3 coding DNA: TGTGCCAGCACCCCAATTTACACCGGGGAGCTGTTTTTT.